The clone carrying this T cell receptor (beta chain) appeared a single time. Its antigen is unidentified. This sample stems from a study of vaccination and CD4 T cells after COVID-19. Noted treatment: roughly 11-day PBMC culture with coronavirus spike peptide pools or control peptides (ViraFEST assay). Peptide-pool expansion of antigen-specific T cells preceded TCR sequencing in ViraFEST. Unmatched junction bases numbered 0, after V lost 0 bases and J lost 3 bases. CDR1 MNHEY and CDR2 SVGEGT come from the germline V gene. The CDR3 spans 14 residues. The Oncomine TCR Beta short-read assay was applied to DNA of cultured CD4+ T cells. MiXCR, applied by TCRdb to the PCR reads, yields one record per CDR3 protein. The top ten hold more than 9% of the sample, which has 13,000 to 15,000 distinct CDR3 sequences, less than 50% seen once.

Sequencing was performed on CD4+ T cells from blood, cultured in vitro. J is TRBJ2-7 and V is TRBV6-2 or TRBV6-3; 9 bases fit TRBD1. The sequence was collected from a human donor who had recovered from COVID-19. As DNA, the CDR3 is TGTGCCAGCAGTTACTCGACAGGGGGCTACGAGCAGTACTTC. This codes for CASSYSTGGYEQYF.